The present entry profiles one T cell receptor beta chain with its context. Its antigen remains unknown. Profiling relied on immunoSEQ multiplex PCR, and the TCRdb table lists in-frame clones only, not all of them. Of 440,000 or so clones listed, 80% to 95% are singletons. The treatment was: some 20 received Ad26.COV2.S at low or high dose, single or two shots; roughly five received placebo; per-sample allocation not given. All samples were drawn on day 63, counting from the first vaccine or placebo injection. Wuhan-strain SARS-CoV-2 spike was expressed by the Ad26 vector that made up the vaccine. The germline V and J ends were trimmed by 1 base and 3 bases, with 19 bases remaining between them. Germline CDR1 SEHNR, CDR2 FQNEAQ (reference sequence). The CDR3 is 18 residues long. This sample was taken from a study of Ad26.COV2.S vaccination and SARS-CoV-2 variants. Study-level findings and limits: Vaccine recipients had higher spike-specific TCR breadth than placebo recipients.

The clonotype was recovered from a person aged 18-60 years who received the Ad26.COV2.S COVID-19 vaccine or a placebo. The source material was peripheral blood, sampled in a trial of Ad26.COV2.S vaccine versus placebo. V gene TRBV7-9 combines with J gene TRBJ2-1, with D possibly called TRBD1 or TRBD2 (5 bases each). CDR3 region: CASSLEGLTGTVYNEQFF. For the CDR3, the DNA is TGTGCCAGCAGCTTAGAGGGCTTGACGGGGACGGTCTACAATGAGCAGTTCTTC.